This T cell receptor beta chain was sequenced in a study of CD8+CD57+ T cells in acquired aplastic anemia. Study in general: Sorted CD4+ and CD8+ cells gave an average of roughly 3 ug of DNA. Study conclusions and caveats: Researchers report that 25 to 30 CD8+ CDR3 sequences appeared in both patients and controls. The CD8+ Simpson's diversity of patients and controls was not significantly different.

The V gene end was trimmed by 7 bases and the J gene end by 9 bases; junction bases not matched to a gene: 4. CDR1 and CDR2 (germline): WNHNN, SYGVQD (reference sequence). The CDR3 loop spans 13 amino acids. CDR3 and TCR beta VDJ profiling relied on genomic DNA as the template. In TCRdb, the reads were re-called with MiXCR into one record per CDR3 protein. The sample carries approximately 200,000 distinct CDR3 sequences, over 60% recorded once. For this clonotype: As yet, its antigen is unknown.

Sequencing input: sorted CD4+, CD8+, or CD8+CD57+ T cells (not recorded which) from PBMCs. The gene calls are TRBV10-1 and TRBJ1-6; 9 bases are a match to TRBD1. The sequence was collected from a human donor with severe aplastic anemia or a healthy control (not recorded which). CDR3 loop: CASTTGGGSPLHF. CDR3 nucleotide sequence: TGCGCCAGCACCACAGGGGGCGGTTCACCCCTCCACTTT.